This paragraph reports one TCR beta chain. Its antigen is not known. The junction differs from germline at one of its ends, possibly a read error. The source of the sample is a study of blood T cells in healthy people across ages. Donors were healthy Caucasian individuals from Russia aged roughly 6 to 95. Findings and caveats of the study: Older individuals had lower TCR beta diversity per million T cells (the decline was roughly linear). Estimated diversity that came from one million T cells was considered an underestimate.

With a J-beta primer mix and a sample-barcoded 5' primer, a second PCR ran about 6 to 11 cycles. TCRdb re-called the 5' RACE reads with MiXCR, one entry per CDR3 protein. The repertoire has roughly 1,500,000 distinct CDR3 sequences, about 35% of them found once; the top ten carry around 11%. CDR1 is MGHRA, CDR2 YSYEKL, per germline. The CDR3 totals 16 residues. The TCR was taken from a woman between 25 and 40 years old in good health. The chain joins TRBV4-1 to TRBJ1-1; D is possibly TRBD1 (6 bases). The source material was blood. In DNA, the CDR3 is TGCGCCGGCAGCCAACCTTGGAGAGAAGGGGGCACTGAAGCTTTCTTT. Translation gives CAGSQPWREGGTEAFF.